These T cell receptor beta chains were read from a single sample in a study of identical twins. MiXCR was run by TCRdb on the 5' RACE reads, yielding one entry per CDR3 protein. Here the sample spans 300,000 to 400,000 distinct CDR3 sequences, around 12% being singletons. The data also belong to a second study, concerning yellow fever vaccine responses in identical twins.

Specimen: CD8+ T cells sorted from blood. These receptors all stem from a woman younger than 35 in good health. The CDR3 runs from the conserved cysteine through the conserved F or W. The order of the fields is V gene, J gene, D gene, clone size, CDR3 protein, CDR3 DNA. D genes are given only for firm matches. Only some rows state a clone size, as once, few, many or a class for expanded clones.

v_call: TRBV11-2; j_call: TRBJ2-1; d_call: TRBD1; clone_size: few; cdr3_aa: CASSSVGTGRYNEQFF; cdr3_nt: TGTGCCAGCAGCTCCGTTGGGACAGGGCGATACAATGAGCAGTTCTTC
v_call: TRBV11-2; j_call: TRBJ2-3; d_call: .; clone_size: few; cdr3_aa: CASSFWGSTDTQYF; cdr3_nt: TGTGCCAGCAGCTTCTGGGGGAGCACAGATACGCAGTATTTT
v_call: TRBV20-1; j_call: TRBJ2-7; d_call: TRBD2; clone_size: .; cdr3_aa: CSAISGSGVEQYF; cdr3_nt: TGCAGTGCTATTAGCGGGAGTGGGGTCGAGCAGTACTTC
v_call: TRBV10-1; j_call: TRBJ2-1; d_call: TRBD2; clone_size: .; cdr3_aa: CASSLIAGDLDYNEQFF; cdr3_nt: TGCGCCAGCAGTTTAATAGCGGGGGACCTAGACTACAATGAGCAGTTCTTC
v_call: TRBV29-1; j_call: TRBJ1-1; d_call: TRBD1; clone_size: .; cdr3_aa: CSVDMGTGDNTEAFF; cdr3_nt: TGCAGCGTTGATATGGGGACAGGAGATAACACTGAAGCTTTCTTT
v_call: TRBV24-1; j_call: TRBJ1-1; d_call: .; clone_size: few; cdr3_aa: CATSDLSNTEAFF; cdr3_nt: TGTGCCACCAGTGATTTGTCGAACACTGAAGCTTTCTTT
v_call: TRBV5-1; j_call: TRBJ2-3; d_call: .; clone_size: few; cdr3_aa: CASSFDYTDTQYF; cdr3_nt: TGCGCCAGCAGCTTCGACTACACAGATACGCAGTATTTT
v_call: TRBV12-3/TRBV12-4; j_call: TRBJ2-5; d_call: TRBD1; clone_size: many; cdr3_aa: CASSLWDRGRETQYF; cdr3_nt: TGTGCCAGCAGTTTATGGGACAGGGGTAGGGAGACCCAGTACTTC
v_call: TRBV15; j_call: TRBJ2-5; d_call: .; clone_size: .; cdr3_aa: CATSRFQFSGTQETQYF; cdr3_nt: TGTGCCACCAGCAGGTTCCAATTCTCGGGGACACAAGAGACCCAGTACTTC
v_call: TRBV7-2; j_call: TRBJ2-7; d_call: .; clone_size: few; cdr3_aa: CASSPTHDEQYF; cdr3_nt: TGTGCCAGCAGCCCCACGCATGACGAGCAGTACTTC
v_call: TRBV14; j_call: TRBJ2-2; d_call: .; clone_size: few; cdr3_aa: CASSQSGNIRELFF; cdr3_nt: TGTGCCAGCAGCCAGTCAGGGAATATCCGGGAGCTGTTTTTT
v_call: TRBV7-9; j_call: TRBJ2-1; d_call: .; clone_size: few; cdr3_aa: CASSWNNEQFF; cdr3_nt: TGTGCCAGCAGCTGGAACAATGAGCAGTTCTTC
v_call: TRBV15; j_call: TRBJ2-1; d_call: .; clone_size: .; cdr3_aa: CATSFRDRYNEQFF; cdr3_nt: TGTGCCACCAGCTTCCGGGACCGTTACAATGAGCAGTTCTTC
v_call: TRBV5-1; j_call: TRBJ2-3; d_call: .; clone_size: few; cdr3_aa: CASSGLLDITDTQYF; cdr3_nt: TGCGCCAGCAGCGGACTCCTAGATATCACAGATACGCAGTATTTT
v_call: TRBV2; j_call: TRBJ2-7; d_call: TRBD1; clone_size: .; cdr3_aa: CASSERGQGIFDEQYF; cdr3_nt: TGTGCCAGCAGTGAAAGGGGACAGGGTATCTTCGACGAGCAGTACTTC
v_call: TRBV19; j_call: TRBJ2-7; d_call: TRBD1; clone_size: few; cdr3_aa: CASSPRTGFPYEQYF; cdr3_nt: TGTGCCAGTAGTCCCAGGACAGGGTTCCCCTACGAGCAGTACTTC
v_call: TRBV7-9; j_call: TRBJ2-5; d_call: .; clone_size: .; cdr3_aa: CASSLGVYQETQYF; cdr3_nt: TGTGCCAGCAGCTTAGGGGTATACCAAGAGACCCAGTACTTC
v_call: TRBV7-6; j_call: TRBJ1-6; d_call: .; clone_size: many; cdr3_aa: CASSPGSYSPLHF; cdr3_nt: TGTGCCAGCAGTCCAGGAAGCTATTCACCCCTCCACTTT
v_call: TRBV28; j_call: TRBJ1-2; d_call: .; clone_size: .; cdr3_aa: CASTWAGTMNYGYTF; cdr3_nt: TGTGCCAGCACTTGGGCGGGAACCATGAACTATGGCTACACCTTC
v_call: TRBV24-1; j_call: TRBJ2-1; d_call: .; clone_size: .; cdr3_aa: CATGEQGGYNEQFF; cdr3_nt: TGTGCCACCGGCGAACAGGGAGGCTACAATGAGCAGTTCTTC
v_call: TRBV20-1; j_call: TRBJ2-7; d_call: .; clone_size: .; cdr3_aa: CSASPWGDEQYF; cdr3_nt: TGCAGTGCTAGTCCCTGGGGAGACGAGCAGTACTTC
v_call: TRBV12-3/TRBV12-4; j_call: TRBJ2-3; d_call: TRBD2; clone_size: .; cdr3_aa: CASSLGLAGVVNTDTQYF; cdr3_nt: TGTGCCAGCAGTTTAGGACTAGCGGGAGTCGTCAACACAGATACGCAGTATTTT
v_call: TRBV12-3/TRBV12-4; j_call: TRBJ2-1; d_call: .; clone_size: many; cdr3_aa: CASSPRGGSSYNEQFF; cdr3_nt: TGTGCCAGCAGTCCTCGGGGCGGAAGCTCCTACAATGAGCAGTTCTTC
v_call: TRBV6-1; j_call: TRBJ2-5; d_call: .; clone_size: few; cdr3_aa: CASRNDRGGETQYF; cdr3_nt: TGTGCCAGCAGAAACGACAGGGGAGGGGAGACCCAGTACTTC
v_call: TRBV28; j_call: TRBJ2-7; d_call: .; clone_size: few; cdr3_aa: CASSPSPSYEQYF; cdr3_nt: TGTGCCAGCAGTCCCTCCCCGAGCTACGAGCAGTACTTC
v_call: TRBV27; j_call: TRBJ2-3; d_call: .; clone_size: many; cdr3_aa: CASARGAVGVDTQYF; cdr3_nt: TGTGCCAGCGCCCGAGGGGCGGTGGGGGTAGATACGCAGTATTTT
v_call: TRBV28; j_call: TRBJ1-2; d_call: .; clone_size: many; cdr3_aa: CASSFPTGSTYGYTF; cdr3_nt: TGTGCCAGCAGTTTCCCTACCGGGTCCACATATGGCTACACCTTC
v_call: TRBV10-2; j_call: TRBJ2-3; d_call: .; clone_size: .; cdr3_aa: CASTPTASTDTQYF; cdr3_nt: TGCGCCAGCACCCCTACAGCCAGCACAGATACGCAGTATTTT
v_call: TRBV6-5; j_call: TRBJ2-6; d_call: .; clone_size: .; cdr3_aa: CASSFQDSGANVLTF; cdr3_nt: TGTGCCAGCAGTTTCCAAGATTCTGGGGCCAACGTCCTGACTTTC
v_call: TRBV18; j_call: TRBJ2-2; d_call: .; clone_size: few; cdr3_aa: CASSYRSHRSDTGELFF; cdr3_nt: TGTGCCAGCTCGTACAGAAGTCACAGGTCAGACACCGGGGAGCTGTTTTTT
v_call: TRBV20-1; j_call: TRBJ1-2; d_call: .; clone_size: .; cdr3_aa: CSLEADGGGYGYTF; cdr3_nt: TGCAGTCTCGAAGCGGACGGAGGGGGGTATGGCTACACCTTC
v_call: TRBV29-1; j_call: TRBJ1-1; d_call: .; clone_size: .; cdr3_aa: CSVAGASEAFF; cdr3_nt: TGCAGCGTTGCAGGGGCCTCTGAAGCTTTCTTT
v_call: TRBV3-1; j_call: TRBJ2-1; d_call: TRBD2; clone_size: few; cdr3_aa: CASSRLAGRSRNEQFF; cdr3_nt: TGTGCCAGCAGCCGACTAGCGGGGCGATCTAGAAATGAGCAGTTCTTC
v_call: TRBV10-3; j_call: TRBJ2-5; d_call: .; clone_size: few; cdr3_aa: CAISEYQGEETQYF; cdr3_nt: TGTGCCATCAGTGAGTACCAGGGCGAAGAGACCCAGTACTTC
v_call: TRBV3-1; j_call: TRBJ2-7; d_call: TRBD2; clone_size: .; cdr3_aa: CASSQAVGLAGSYEQYF; cdr3_nt: TGTGCCAGCAGCCAAGCCGTAGGACTAGCGGGCTCCTACGAGCAGTACTTC
v_call: TRBV20-1; j_call: TRBJ2-1; d_call: TRBD2; clone_size: .; cdr3_aa: CSAKPPLAGGSYNEQFF; cdr3_nt: TGCAGTGCAAAGCCGCCCCTAGCGGGGGGTTCCTACAATGAGCAGTTCTTC
v_call: TRBV11-2; j_call: TRBJ2-5; d_call: .; clone_size: .; cdr3_aa: CASSLEWGVQETQYF; cdr3_nt: TGTGCCAGCAGCTTAGAATGGGGGGTCCAAGAGACCCAGTACTTC